Listed below are T cell receptor beta chains from one sample, sequenced in a study of T cell responses to AZD1222 COVID-19 vaccine. The assay was immunoSEQ multiplex PCR, and TCRdb's table has in-frame clones only and misses some. The repertoire holds 97,000 or so clones, with around 87% as singletons. Source: peripheral blood, taken on day 0 of AZD1222 vaccination. The source is an adult in good health. CDR3s include the opening cysteine and the closing phenylalanine or tryptophan. A D gene is named only where the DNA matches it firmly. Clone size, where shown, is once, few, many, or a class for clones that have expanded.

>TRBV27|.|TRBJ2-7|.
CASSLSLRYRDYEQYF
TGTGCCAGCAGTTTATCTCTAAGGTACAGGGATTACGAGCAGTACTTC
>TRBV5-6|.|TRBJ1-1|.
CASSTQDTEAFF
TGTGCCAGCAGCACCCAGGACACTGAAGCTTTCTTT
>TRBV4-1|TRBD2|TRBJ2-1|.
CASSYLAGGPNEQFF
TGCGCCAGCAGCTACCTAGCGGGAGGGCCGAATGAGCAGTTCTTC
>TRBV28|TRBD1|TRBJ2-1|.
CAGSTGDTPYNEQFF
TGTGCCGGTTCCACAGGGGACACACCTTACAATGAGCAGTTCTTC
>TRBV15|.|TRBJ1-5|.
CATSRDIRSSNQPQHF
TGTGCCACCAGCAGAGATATTCGCAGTAGCAATCAGCCCCAGCATTTT
>TRBV5-4|.|TRBJ2-7|medium-sized
CASSDRQSQIGEQYF
TGTGCCAGCAGCGATAGACAGTCCCAGATAGGGGAGCAGTACTTC
>TRBV15|.|TRBJ2-7|.
CATSTSGKYYEQYF
TGTGCCACCAGCACCTCAGGGAAATACTACGAGCAGTACTTC
>TRBV10-3|.|TRBJ1-2|once
CAISEVGTDYGYTF
TGTGCCATCAGTGAAGTAGGGACGGACTATGGCTACACCTTC
>TRBV12-3/TRBV12-4|.|TRBJ1-1|.
CASSFVNTEAFF
TGTGCCAGCAGTTTCGTGAACACTGAAGCTTTCTTT
>TRBV7-3|.|TRBJ2-1|.
CASSTTGGEQFF
TGTGCCAGCAGCACAACAGGAGGGGAGCAGTTCTTC
>TRBV29-1|.|TRBJ2-1|.
CSVGGGTEQFF
TGCAGCGTTGGGGGCGGAACGGAGCAGTTCTTC
>TRBV27|.|TRBJ1-6|.
CASSFRRQEGSVSPLHF
TGTGCCAGCAGTTTCCGCCGACAGGAGGGGTCCGTTTCACCCCTCCACTTT
>TRBV9|.|TRBJ2-3|.
CASSALQVTDTQYF
TGTGCCAGCAGCGCCTTACAGGTCACAGATACGCAGTATTTT
>TRBV5-6|.|TRBJ1-3|.
CASSLDGGASGNTIYF
TGTGCCAGCAGCTTGGACGGGGGGGCATCAGGAAACACCATATATTTT
>TRBV7-2|TRBD1|TRBJ1-1|.
CASRWDRDTEAFF
TGTGCCAGCAGGTGGGACAGGGATACTGAAGCTTTCTTT
>TRBV7-6|.|TRBJ2-2|once
CASSLARPDYTGELFF
TGTGCCAGCAGCTTAGCGCGTCCCGACTACACCGGGGAGCTGTTTTTT
>TRBV7-2|.|TRBJ1-1|.
CASSFPLLRRGGNTEAFF
TGTGCCAGCAGCTTCCCACTGCTTAGACGGGGAGGGAACACTGAAGCTTTCTTT
>TRBV12-3/TRBV12-4|.|TRBJ1-2|few
CASSLGGGDGYTF
TGTGCCAGCAGTTTGGGGGGCGGAGATGGCTACACCTTC
>TRBV3-1/TRBV3-2|.|TRBJ1-3|once
CASSPGGTFSGNTIYF
TGTGCCAGCAGCCCTGGAGGCACCTTCTCTGGAAACACCATATATTTT
>TRBV4-1|.|TRBJ1-2|.
CASSQDQRGYGYTF
TGCGCCAGCAGCCAAGATCAGAGGGGGTATGGCTACACCTTC
>TRBV2|.|TRBJ2-1|.
CASREGLSSYNEQFF
TGTGCCAGCAGGGAGGGGTTGTCCTCCTACAATGAGCAGTTCTTC
>TRBV5-6|TRBD1|TRBJ2-5|.
CASSAGQGGETQYF
TGTGCCAGCAGCGCGGGACAGGGAGGAGAGACCCAGTACTTC
>TRBV5-1|.|TRBJ1-6|.
CASSLEGRDTSPLHF
TGCGCCAGCAGCTTGGAAGGCCGGGACACTTCACCCCTCCACTTT
>TRBV2|.|TRBJ2-5|.
CASRIGHKETQYF
TGTGCCTCGCGAATCGGCCACAAAGAGACCCAGTACTTC
>TRBV19|.|TRBJ1-1|.
CASSPRVDGYTEAFF
TGTGCCAGTAGCCCCCGAGTAGATGGGTACACTGAAGCTTTCTTT
>TRBV6-5|TRBD1|TRBJ1-2|once
CASSYAQGARVYGYTF
TGTGCCAGCAGTTACGCACAGGGGGCGCGGGTCTATGGCTACACCTTC
>TRBV6-1|.|TRBJ1-6|once
CASSETGLFNSPLHF
TGTGCCAGCAGTGAGACAGGACTTTTTAATTCACCCCTCCACTTT
>TRBV6-5|TRBD1|TRBJ1-2|.
CASSSGTGDYGYTF
TGTGCCAGCAGCTCCGGGACAGGGGACTATGGCTACACCTTC
>TRBV6-2/TRBV6-3|.|TRBJ2-7|few
CASSYLDISYEQYF
TGTGCCAGCAGTTATCTAGACATTTCCTACGAGCAGTACTTC
>TRBV5-5|.|TRBJ2-5|.
CASSVRPERETQYF
TGTGCCAGCAGCGTCCGGCCCGAGAGGGAGACCCAGTACTTC
>TRBV5-1|.|TRBJ1-1|.
CASSLQGNTEAFF
TGCGCCAGCAGCTTACAGGGGAACACTGAAGCTTTCTTT
>TRBV5-1|TRBD1|TRBJ1-2|.
CASSPGQGEGYTF
TGCGCCAGCAGCCCGGGACAGGGGGAAGGCTACACCTTC
>TRBV5-6|.|TRBJ2-3|.
CASSLDRVATDTQYF
TGTGCCAGCAGCTTGGACAGGGTGGCCACAGATACGCAGTATTTT
>TRBV6-5|TRBD1|TRBJ1-4|.
CASSPGQGDMGKLFF
TGTGCCAGCAGCCCCGGACAGGGCGATATGGGAAAACTGTTTTTT
>TRBV5-1|.|TRBJ1-3|.
CASSLTLGRNSGNTIYF
TGCGCCAGCAGCTTGACGTTGGGTCGGAACTCTGGAAACACCATATATTTT
>TRBV20-1|TRBD2|TRBJ2-3|.
CSASAVAGVAADTQYF
TGCAGTGCTAGTGCGGTAGCGGGAGTAGCAGCAGATACGCAGTATTTT
>TRBV30|TRBD2|TRBJ2-7|.
CAWSRLADYEQYF
TGTGCCTGGAGCCGACTAGCGGACTACGAGCAGTACTTC
>TRBV27|.|TRBJ2-7|many
CASSLSSQGYEQYF
TGTGCCAGCAGTTTATCGAGCCAGGGCTACGAGCAGTACTTC
>TRBV12-3/TRBV12-4|.|TRBJ2-3|.
CASSLDLANTQYF
TGTGCCAGCAGTTTGGATCTAGCTAATACGCAGTATTTT
>TRBV24-1|.|TRBJ1-2|once
CATSEGNYGYTF
TGTGCCACCAGTGAGGGAAACTATGGCTACACCTTC
>TRBV6-6|TRBD1|TRBJ2-2|.
CASSSRTGKNTGELFF
TGTGCCAGCAGTTCCAGGACAGGGAAAAACACCGGGGAGCTGTTTTTT
>TRBV20-1|.|TRBJ1-5|.
CSASGQMDQPQHF
TGCAGTGCTAGTGGGCAGATGGATCAGCCCCAGCATTTT
>TRBV12-3/TRBV12-4|.|TRBJ1-4|.
CASRYGDREKLFF
TGTGCCAGCAGGTACGGGGACCGTGAAAAACTGTTTTTT
>TRBV29-1|.|TRBJ2-7|.
CSASDSYEQYF
TGCAGCGCTTCGGACAGCTACGAGCAGTACTTC
>TRBV5-6|.|TRBJ2-7|.
CASSLGGPLGEQYF
TGTGCCAGCAGCTTGGGCGGGCCGCTCGGTGAGCAGTACTTC
>TRBV6-2/TRBV6-3|.|TRBJ2-2|.
CASSGGWTGGELFF
TGTGCCAGCAGCGGTGGGTGGACCGGCGGGGAGCTGTTTTTT
>TRBV19|TRBD2|TRBJ2-1|.
CASKGLAGVNEQFF
TGTGCCAGCAAGGGACTAGCGGGAGTGAATGAGCAGTTCTTC
>TRBV6-6|TRBD1|TRBJ1-4|.
CASSYLTGGYEKLFF
TGTGCCAGCAGTTACCTCACAGGGGGCTATGAAAAACTGTTTTTT
>TRBV4-2|.|TRBJ1-2|.
CASSQVAGSNYGYTF
TGTGCCAGCAGCCAAGTAGCGGGTAGCAACTATGGCTACACCTTC
>TRBV9|.|TRBJ1-6|.
CASSVEGRGNSPLHF
TGTGCCAGCAGCGTAGAGGGCCGGGGTAATTCACCCCTCCACTTT
>TRBV2|.|TRBJ1-1|.
CASTRDGRGSTEAFF
TGTGCCAGCACTCGGGACGGCCGAGGTAGCACTGAAGCTTTCTTT
>TRBV9|TRBD1|TRBJ2-3|.
CASSAPGQGFTDTQYF
TGTGCCAGCAGCGCCCCGGGACAGGGGTTCACAGATACGCAGTATTTT